The clone carrying this T cell receptor (beta chain) was counted only a few times. Its matching antigen is unknown. This sample is part of a study of beta chain features in type 1 diabetes. The study, taken as a whole, reports: Moderate yet significant TCRB CDR3 shortening was seen in Type 1 diabetes patients in all four CD4+ subsets.

There are 13 residues in the CDR3. Germline loops: CDR1 MNHEY, CDR2 SVGAGI. The V end was cut by 2 bases, the J end by 6 bases, with 9 bases between. The whole isolated RNA underwent reverse transcription, so sequencing captured expressed TCRB transcripts. Measured with immunoSEQ multiplex PCR; TCRdb has only the in-frame clones, and not every one. Among roughly 340,000 clones listed, roughly 13% were seen once. The source of this sequence is a young woman with type 1 diabetes. The rearrangement links TRBV6-5 to TRBJ2-3, with a possible D match to TRBD2 (5 bases). The sample comprised naive CD4+ T cells from blood. The CDR3 sequence: CASSYDSGDTQYF. DNA for the CDR3: TGTGCCAGCAGTTACGATTCGGGGGATACGCAGTATTTT.